The 17 T cell receptor beta chains given below trace back to one sample, sequenced in a study of CD8 T cells in Susac syndrome. RNA totalling about 0.5 to 1 ug underwent reverse transcription with random hexamers. TCRdb fed the immunoSEQ multiplex PCR reads into MiXCR, producing one record per CDR3 protein. The repertoire holds about 77,000 distinct CDR3 sequences, with approximately 94% as singletons. The material sequenced was CD4+ T cells from PBMCs. Source of these receptors: a human donor with Susac syndrome.

The count of this clonotype is one. This rearrangement joins TRBV30 to TRBJ2-7; D is unclear. This CDR3 is 13 amino acids long. With 3 bases removed from V and 6 bases from J, the gap between germline ends came to 15 bases. Germline CDR1 is GTSNPN and CDR2 is SVGIG (reference sequence). The CDR3 is CAWSLHLSTEQYF. As DNA, the CDR3 is TGTGCCTGGAGCCTCCACCTATCGACCGAGCAGTACTTC.

The chain recombines TRBV12-3 or TRBV12-4 with TRBJ2-1; TRBD2 aligns across 14 bases. Losses at the gene ends were 5 bases for V and 7 bases for J; bases not matched to a gene: 10. This CDR3 region has 17 residues. The CDR3 sequence is CASSTVTSGGAGNEQFF. DNA for the CDR3: TGTGCCAGCAGTACCGTGACTAGCGGGGGGGCGGGTAATGAGCAGTTCTTC.

The rearrangement joins TRBV28 to TRBJ2-4; 9 bases are a match to TRBD1. J was trimmed by 3 bases and V by 5 bases; bases with no gene match: 5. There are 15 residues in the CDR3. The germline V gene encodes CDR1 MDHEN and CDR2 SYDVKM. DNA of the CDR3: TGTGCCAGCAGTCGCAGGACAGGGGTCAAAAACATTCAGTACTTC. It encodes CASSRRTGVKNIQYF.

This chain connects TRBV6-6 to TRBJ2-1; 7 bases match TRBD2. J lost 6 bases, V lost 5 bases, and 7 bases had no gene match. CDR1 and CDR2 from the germline V gene are MNHNY and SVGAGI (reference sequence). The CDR3 spans 14 residues. CDR3 amino acids: CASSVGGGSNEQFF. The CDR3 region has the DNA TGTGCCAGCAGTGTTGGGGGGGGGAGCAATGAGCAGTTCTTC.

This chain uses TRBV29-1 with TRBJ1-1; D not certain. Germline V CDR1 and CDR2: SQVTM, ANQGSEA. Trimming took off 8 bases at V and 0 bases at J, with 10 bases between the two ends. The CDR3 consists of 12 residues. The DNA for the CDR3 is TGCAGCATCCGACCGATGAACACTGAAGCTTTCTTT. Translation: CSIRPMNTEAFF.

The gene calls are TRBV20-1 and TRBJ2-4; D unresolved. CDR3 size: 13 residues. V was pared by 4 bases and J by 5 bases, with 12 bases between. CDR1 DFQATT and CDR2 SNEGSKA come from the germline V gene (reference sequence). CDR3 loop: CSATRGPQNIQYF. The CDR3 DNA sequence: TGCAGTGCTACAAGAGGCCCACAAAACATTCAGTACTTC.

The rearrangement links TRBV20-1 to TRBJ1-6; no clear D. This CDR3 has 14 residues. The germline gives CDR1 DFQATT, CDR2 SNEGSKA (reference sequence). V was pared by 3 bases and J by 7 bases, with 13 bases between. The CDR3 protein is CSASRRGWNSPLHF. The CDR3 coding sequence is TGCAGTGCTAGTCGCCGGGGTTGGAATTCACCCCTCCACTTT.

V and J are TRBV20-1 and TRBJ2-7, with a possible D match to TRBD2 (5 bases). Germline CDR1 DFQATT, CDR2 SNEGSKA (reference sequence). Trimming took off 1 base at V and 0 bases at J, with 7 bases between the two ends. The CDR3 has 13 residues. CDR3 protein: CSARVTSSYEQYF. CDR3 bases: TGCAGTGCTAGAGTCACTAGCTCCTACGAGCAGTACTTC.

This sequence joins TRBV6-2 or TRBV6-3 and TRBJ2-4; unclear D gene. V was cut by 4 bases and J by 0 bases, with 10 bases left in between. CDR3 length equals 15 residues. The germline V gene has CDR1 MNHEY and CDR2 SVGEGT. CDR3 nucleotides: TGTGCCAGCAGTTCGACGTCCCTAGCCAAAAACATTCAGTACTTC. This codes for CASSSTSLAKNIQYF.

The chain is built from TRBV5-1 and TRBJ2-3, with 7 nucleotides matching TRBD2. Unmatched junction bases numbered 5, after V lost 0 bases and J lost 1 base. This CDR3 spans 16 amino acids. CDR1 is SGHRS and CDR2 is YFSETQ in the germline V gene. The CDR3 protein is CASSLASLAGTDTQYF. The CDR3 DNA is TGCGCCAGCAGCTTGGCCTCGCTAGCGGGCACAGATACGCAGTATTTT.

This clonotype was detected only once. This chain uses TRBV20-1 with TRBJ1-3, with D maybe TRBD1 (6 bases). The CDR3 covers 19 residues. CDR1 and CDR2 (germline): DFQATT, SNEGSKA (reference sequence). Trimming took 0 bases from V and 0 from J, leaving 21 bases between them. As DNA, the CDR3 is TGCAGTGCTAGAGAAGCGGGACACCTTGCCTCGAGCTCTGGAAACACCATATATTTT. This encodes CSAREAGHLASSSGNTIYF.

The genes are TRBV5-1 and TRBJ1-5, with 8 bases that match TRBD1. This CDR3 comprises 15 residues. CDR1 is SGHRS and CDR2 is YFSETQ in the germline V gene. The V gene end was trimmed by 5 bases and the J gene end by 7 bases; junction bases not matched to a gene: 11. The CDR3 DNA is TGCGCCAGCAGTTTACAGGGGGAAACGTTGCAGCCCCAGCATTTT. Residues: CASSLQGETLQPQHF.

This chain connects TRBV28 to TRBJ2-7; D is possibly TRBD2 (6 bases). Germline CDR1 MDHEN, CDR2 SYDVKM. The germline V and J ends were trimmed by 8 bases and 2 bases, with 16 bases remaining between them. The CDR3 runs 14 residues. The CDR3 DNA reads TGTGCCAGCTTGGGGCTAGCGTCTACCTACGAGCAGTACTTC. Amino acid sequence: CASLGLASTYEQYF.

The rearrangement uses TRBV7-2 and TRBJ2-2; 13 bases line up with TRBD2. Germline V lookup: CDR1 SGHTA, CDR2 FQGNSA. Trimming at V came to 5 bases and at J to 5 bases, leaving 5 bases not matched to a gene. The CDR3 extends over 16 amino acids. Here the CDR3 reads CASSLRGLAGTGELFF. The DNA for the CDR3 is TGTGCCAGCAGCCTACGGGGACTAGCGGGAACCGGGGAGCTGTTTTTT.

J is TRBJ2-7 and V is TRBV20-1, with D tentatively TRBD2 (6 bases). The CDR3 covers 13 residues. The germline gives CDR1 DFQATT, CDR2 SNEGSKA (reference sequence). V lost 6 bases and J 4 bases, leaving 16 bases between the germline ends. The CDR3 reads CSAPPGLLYEQYF. The DNA for the CDR3 is TGCAGTGCGCCGCCGGGACTCCTTTACGAGCAGTACTTC.

The chain has TRBV7-8 and TRBJ2-7, with TRBD2 matching over 7 bases. V lost 1 base to trimming and J lost 1 base; unmatched junction nucleotides: 7. The germline V gene encodes CDR1 SGHVS and CDR2 FQNEAQ. The length of the CDR3 is 16 residues. Here the CDR3 DNA reads TGTGCCAGCAGCTTAGGGTTACGGGAGGAATCCTACGAGCAGTACTTC. The encoded protein is CASSLGLREESYEQYF.

The chain links TRBV14 to TRBJ1-4, with D possibly TRBD1 on 6 matching bases. Looked up from germline, CDR1 is SGHDN and CDR2 is FVKESK. The CDR3 has 12 residues. The ends were cut back, 1 base at V and 10 bases at J, with 7 bases in the middle. The CDR3 spells CASSQAQGKLFF. The CDR3 DNA is TGTGCCAGCAGCCAAGCACAGGGAAAACTGTTTTTT.